This entry lists 20 T cell receptor beta chains sequenced from one sample in a study of blood T cells in healthy people across ages. It was with a sample-barcoded 5' primer and a J-beta primer mix that a second PCR of about 6 to 12 cycles was run. TCRdb reprocessed the 5' RACE reads via MiXCR and lists one record per CDR3 protein. The sample lists 550,000 to 650,000 distinct CDR3 sequences; 27% were seen once. The data were also submitted as part of a second study, on T cells of mothers and their children.

The sequenced sample consisted of blood. These receptor sequences come from a boy younger than 10 in good health.

This clonotype appeared a single time. The junction does not match germline at one end; this may be a read error. The J gene is TRBJ2-1, the V gene TRBV7-9, with D perhaps matching TRBD1 (6 bases). CDR1 and CDR2 (germline): SEHNR, FQNEAQ (reference sequence). CDR3 size: 15 residues. CDR3 DNA: TGTGCCAGCAGTTCAACCGGGACACCCCTGGACGAGCAGTATTTC. It encodes CASSSTGTPLDEQYF.

This rearrangement joins TRBV7-9 to TRBJ2-7; D gene unclear. V was pared by 5 bases and J by 0 bases, with 14 bases between. There are 15 residues in the CDR3. Germline CDR1 and CDR2: SEHNR and FQNEAQ (reference sequence). CDR3 loop: CASSLTDSSSYEQYF. The CDR3 DNA reads TGTGCCAGCAGCCTGACTGATTCGAGCTCCTACGAGCAGTACTTC.

The chain links TRBV6-5 to TRBJ1-4; 9 positions agree with TRBD1. The length of the CDR3 is 14 residues. Germline lookup yields CDR1 MNHEY and CDR2 SVGAGI. With 7 bases clipped from V and 6 bases from J, the junction kept 6 bases outside the gene matches. CDR3 bases: TGTGCCAGCACCAAACGGACAGGGGATGAAAAACTGTTTTTT. Translated, it gives CASTKRTGDEKLFF.

The V and J genes are TRBV4-3 and TRBJ1-1; no clear D. Germline-derived CDR1 and CDR2 are LGHNA and YSLEER. V was trimmed by 1 base and J by 2 bases, leaving 11 bases between them. This CDR3 has 15 residues. The CDR3 loop reads CASSQVAYSNTEAFF. The DNA for the CDR3 is TGCGCCAGCAGCCAAGTCGCGTACTCTAACACTGAAGCTTTCTTT.

This chain joins TRBV10-3 and TRBJ2-5; D is unresolved. This CDR3 region has 15 residues. The germline gives CDR1 ENHRY, CDR2 SYGVKD. V lost 2 bases and J 1 base, leaving 11 bases between the germline ends. CDR3 sequence reads: CAISEGRNLQETQYF. CDR3 nucleotides: TGTGCCATCAGTGAGGGTCGCAACCTCCAAGAGACCCAGTACTTC.

The table lists this clonotype with a few counts. V is TRBV7-9 and J is TRBJ2-2; 14 nucleotides align to TRBD2. The V segment lost 5 bases and the J segment 4 bases; nucleotides outside the gene matches: 9. This CDR3 contains 18 residues. Looked up from germline, CDR1 is SEHNR and CDR2 is FQNEAQ (reference sequence). The CDR3 coding sequence is TGTGCCAGCAGCCATCCGGGACTAGCGGGAGAGAGCACCGGGGAGCTGTTTTTT. Its translation is CASSHPGLAGESTGELFF.

This clonotype was detected a few times. The V gene is TRBV6-6, the J gene TRBJ2-1; D perhaps matches TRBD1 (6 bases). The CDR3 sequence is 15 residues long. Germline loops: CDR1 MNHNY, CDR2 SVGAGI (reference sequence). Trimming took 2 bases from V and 4 from J, leaving 12 bases between them. The CDR3 loop reads CASSYRQGLYNEQFF. In nucleotides, the CDR3 is TGTGCCAGCAGTTACCGGCAGGGGTTATACAATGAGCAGTTCTTC.

This clonotype occurred many times. The rearrangement joins TRBV13 to TRBJ2-5, with D perhaps TRBD2 (5 bases). Germline loops: CDR1 PRHDT, CDR2 FYEKMQ (reference sequence). V lost 5 bases to trimming and J lost 8 bases, with 9 bases between them. This CDR3 comprises 11 residues. The CDR3 loop reads CASSLGKTQYF. CDR3 nucleotide sequence: TGTGCCAGCAGCCTCGGGAAAACCCAGTACTTC. The full variable domain, its missing parts supplied by reference TRBV13 and TRBJ2-5, is AAGVIQSPRHLIKEKRETATLKCYPIPRHDTVYWYQQGPGQDPQFLISFYEKMQSDKGSIPDRFSAQQFSDYHSELNMSSLELGDSALYFCASSLGKTQYFGPGTRLLVL.

This clonotype was observed a handful of times. J is TRBJ2-1 and V is TRBV11-3; D might be TRBD2 (6 bases). Germline CDR1 and CDR2: SGHNT and YENEEA. The V and J ends lost 4 bases and 6 bases respectively, with 16 bases between them. CDR3 size: 15 residues. The CDR3 DNA follows: TGTGCCAGCAGCTCCCGAGCGGGTGATATCAATGAGCAGTTCTTC. Protein product: CASSSRAGDINEQFF.

The chain joins TRBV10-3 to TRBJ2-5; the match to TRBD1 covers 8 bases. The CDR3 sequence is 15 residues long. J was trimmed by 0 bases and V by 4 bases; bases with no gene match: 4. In germline, CDR1 is ENHRY, CDR2 SYGVKD. CDR3 loop: CAISGTGKYQETQYF. The CDR3 DNA sequence: TGTGCCATCAGTGGGACAGGGAAGTACCAAGAGACCCAGTACTTC.

The chain combines TRBV29-1 with TRBJ2-3; D possibly uses TRBD1 or TRBD2 (5 bases each). V was cut by 6 bases and J by 2 bases, with 12 bases left in between. The CDR3 totals 13 residues. Germline V gene data show CDR1 as SQVTM and CDR2 as ANQGSEA. DNA of the CDR3: TGCAGCGTGTCTGGGACCCTCACAGATACGCAGTATTTT. Its protein is CSVSGTLTDTQYF.

The chain combines TRBV10-3 with TRBJ2-1; tentative D call: TRBD2 (6 bases). Looked up from germline, CDR1 is ENHRY and CDR2 is SYGVKD. The CDR3 is made up of 15 amino acids. V lost 5 bases, J lost 15 bases, and 26 bases lay in between. CDR3 region: CAISLITSLQEKTFF. The CDR3 DNA is TGTGCCATCAGTCTAATTACTAGCCTGCAAGAGAAGACGTTCTTC.

This clonotype was detected a few times. J is TRBJ2-5 and V is TRBV15; 14 nucleotides agree with TRBD2. The CDR3 runs 16 residues. CDR1 and CDR2 (germline): LNHNV, YYDKDF (reference sequence). Germline trimming cut 5 bases from V and 2 bases from J; bases unmatched to any gene: 4. The CDR3 loop is CATSARLAGGQETQYF. CDR3 DNA sequence: TGTGCCACCAGCGCCAGACTAGCGGGAGGGCAAGAGACCCAGTACTTC.

V is TRBV9 and J is TRBJ1-2; D remains unclear. Per germline, CDR1 SGDLS and CDR2 YYNGEE. The CDR3 is made up of 14 amino acids. V was pared by 4 bases and J by 3 bases, with 13 bases between. The CDR3 sequence: CASSPNTVDYGYTF. The CDR3 DNA follows: TGTGCCAGCAGCCCCAATACAGTCGACTATGGCTACACCTTC. Combining the CDR3 with reference TRBV9 and TRBJ1-2 gives the whole variable domain DSGVTQTPKHLITATGQRVTLRCSPRSGDLSVYWYQQSLDQGLQFLIQYYNGEERAKGNILERFSAQQFPDLHSELNLSSLELGDSALYFCASSPNTVDYGYTFGSGTRLTVV.

This clonotype was observed a few times. V usage is TRBV15 and J usage is TRBJ1-5, with D unresolved. The CDR3 is made up of 16 amino acids. In germline, CDR1 is LNHNV, CDR2 YYDKDF (reference sequence). Trimming took off 7 bases at V and 0 bases at J, with 16 bases between the two ends. DNA of the CDR3: TGTGCCACCACGGGTGGAGAAGGCCCTAGCAATCAGCCCCAGCATTTT. The encoded protein is CATTGGEGPSNQPQHF.

The chain carries TRBV18 and TRBJ2-5; TRBD2 aligns across 11 bases. The DNA end lines up better with TRBJ2-1; the J call may be wrong. The length of the CDR3 is 14 residues. Germline values: CDR1 KGHSH, CDR2 LQKENI. For the CDR3, the DNA is TGTGCCAGCTCACATAGCGGGAGGGCCTACGAGCAGTTCTTC. Its translation is CASSHSGRAYEQFF.

The chain couples TRBV7-8 to TRBJ2-7, with D uncertain. The V gene's germline CDR1 is SGHVS and CDR2 FQNEAQ. Deletions cut 5 bases from V and 9 bases from J, with 20 bases between. The CDR3 is 14 residues long. The CDR3 loop reads CASSRLAESTRQYF. CDR3 DNA sequence: TGTGCCAGCAGCAGGTTAGCCGAATCAACGCGGCAGTACTTC.

This clonotype was counted only a few times. Germline and junction disagree at one end, which may indicate a read error. The rearrangement uses TRBV20-1 and TRBJ1-2; a weak D match, TRBD1 (5 bases). The CDR3 is 16 amino acids. Germline CDR1 reads DFQATT; CDR2 reads SNEGSKA (reference sequence). CDR3 in amino acids: CSARDYNAAGSYGHTF. CDR3 bases: TGCAGTGCTAGAGATTATAATGCGGCAGGGAGTTATGGCCACACCTTC.

The chain has TRBV7-9 and TRBJ2-5; 7 positions match TRBD1. This CDR3 is built from 15 residues. Germline V gives CDR1 SEHNR, CDR2 FQNEAQ (reference sequence). J lost 3 bases, V lost 6 bases, and 10 bases had no gene match. CDR3 DNA sequence: TGTGCCAGCAGTCGATCCGGTACAGGGGAAGAGACCCAGTACTTC. This encodes CASSRSGTGEETQYF.

The V call is TRBV6-5, the J call TRBJ1-3; the D is unclear. This CDR3 has 15 amino acids. Trimming removed 2 bases at V and 0 bases at J, with 8 bases between. Germline V gene lookup returns CDR1 MNHEY and CDR2 SVGAGI. CDR3 loop: CASSYLGSSGNTIYF. The DNA for the CDR3 is TGTGCCAGCAGTTACCTCGGCAGCTCTGGAAACACCATATATTTT.